The 16 T cell receptor beta chains below were found in one sample sequenced in a study of response to subunit inactivated influenza vaccine. TCRdb reprocessed the RT-PCR reads via MiXCR and lists one record per CDR3 protein. The sample holds over 150,000 distinct CDR3 sequences; about 11% are singletons and the top ten take around 33%. The sample was CD8+ T cells sorted from PBMCs, taken roughly 24 months after vaccination. The receptors derive from a man in his fifties or sixties who received an inactivated influenza vaccine.

The V gene is TRBV9, the J gene TRBJ2-1, with D perhaps TRBD2 (6 bases). Germline-derived CDR1 and CDR2 are SGDLS and YYNGEE. The CDR3 totals 11 residues. V lost 6 bases, J lost 10 bases, and 11 bases lay in between. In DNA form, the CDR3 reads TGTGCCAGCAACGCAGGGAGGGAGCAGTTCTTC. Residues: CASNAGREQFF. Full variable domain (outside the CDR3, taken from reference TRBV9 and TRBJ2-1): DSGVTQTPKHLITATGQRVTLRCSPRSGDLSVYWYQQSLDQGLQFLIQYYNGEERAKGNILERFSAQQFPDLHSELNLSSLELGDSALYFCASNAGREQFFGPGTRLTVL.

A few counts support this clonotype. The chain recombines TRBV27 with TRBJ2-5, with unresolved D. V lost 5 bases and J lost 1, with 8 bases in between. Looked up from germline, CDR1 is MNHEY and CDR2 is SMNVEV (reference sequence). The CDR3 contains 13 residues. CDR3 in DNA: TGTGCCAGCAGTATCATGGGCCAAGAGACCCAGTACTTC. The encoded protein is CASSIMGQETQYF.

This clonotype has only a few counts. V is TRBV7-9 and J is TRBJ1-2, with no clear D. Germline V CDR1 and CDR2: SEHNR, FQNEAQ (reference sequence). Trimming shortened V by 2 bases and J by 5 bases, and 12 bases separated the two germline ends. CDR3 length: 14 residues. CDR3 nucleotides: TGTGCCAGCAGCTTAAGGCTCGGGGAGTATGGCTACACCTTC. Translation gives CASSLRLGEYGYTF.

The chain is built from TRBV7-2 and TRBJ2-3; perhaps TRBD1 as D (6 bases). The CDR3 contains 16 residues. Germline CDR1 SGHTA, CDR2 FQGNSA. Between the trimmed V and J ends, which lost 4 bases and 4 bases, there was a span of 18 bases. CDR3 loop: CASSYRVVDRSDTQYF. DNA for the CDR3: TGTGCCAGCAGCTACCGGGTAGTGGACAGATCAGATACGCAGTATTTT.

In this sample, this clonotype turned up many times. CDR3 coding DNA: TGCAGTGCTAGAGATCTAAGCACTAGCACAGATACGCAGTATTTT. It codes for CSARDLSTSTDTQYF. The rearrangement joins TRBV20-1 to TRBJ2-3; D not resolved. The CDR3 runs 15 residues. Looked up from germline, CDR1 is DFQATT and CDR2 is SNEGSKA (reference sequence). Trimming removed 0 bases at V and 0 bases at J, with 10 bases between.

The chain combines TRBV7-9 with TRBJ1-5; TRBD1 matches 8 bases. CDR1 and CDR2 from the germline V gene are SEHNR and FQNEAQ (reference sequence). The length of the CDR3 is 14 residues. V lost 5 bases, J lost 12 bases, and 12 bases stayed unmatched. The DNA of the CDR3 is TGTGCCAGCAGCGAGGACAGGGAGGGGCTTCTCCAGCATTTT. Translated, it gives CASSEDREGLLQHF. The whole variable domain, filled in from reference TRBV7-9 and TRBJ1-5, reads DTGVSQNPRHKITKRGQNVTFRCDPISEHNRLYWYRQTLGQGPEFLTYFQNEAQLEKSRLLSDRFSAERPKGSFSTLEIQRTEQGDSAMYLCASSEDREGLLQHFGDGTRLSIL.

This chain links TRBV12-3 or TRBV12-4 with TRBJ2-7, with D perhaps matching TRBD1 or TRBD2 (5 bases each). Trimming took 5 bases from V and 3 from J, leaving 11 bases between them. The length of the CDR3 is 13 residues. CDR3: CASSHRGFYEQYF. DNA of the CDR3: TGTGCCAGCAGTCACCGGGGCTTCTACGAGCAGTACTTC.

This chain links TRBV6-5 with TRBJ2-1; tentatively, D is TRBD2 (7 bases). Germline CDR1 reads MNHEY; CDR2 reads SVGAGI. The CDR3 length is 17 residues. V lost 2 bases and J lost 5, with 19 bases in between. The CDR3 reads CASSYRLAEGGNNEQFF. The CDR3 region has the DNA TGTGCCAGCAGTTACCGTCTAGCGGAGGGGGGGAACAATGAGCAGTTCTTC.

This clonotype has just a few counts. The chain carries TRBV5-1 and TRBJ1-4; no definite D call. V was trimmed by 0 bases and J by 5 bases, leaving 8 bases between them. This CDR3 contains 14 residues. CDR1 is SGHRS and CDR2 is YFSETQ in the germline V gene. CDR3 DNA: TGCGCCAGCAGCTTGGTTGGTCCGAATGAAAAACTGTTTTTT. Translating it yields CASSLVGPNEKLFF.

This clonotype has a handful of counts. J is TRBJ2-5 and V is TRBV5-5, with D possibly TRBD1 on 6 matching bases. This CDR3 is built from 17 residues. The V gene's germline CDR1 is SGHKS and CDR2 YYEKEE (reference sequence). V lost 4 bases, J lost 4 bases, and 23 bases lay in between. CDR3 loop: CASSPGQLGGWVETQYF. The CDR3 nucleotides are TGTGCCAGCAGCCCCGGACAGTTAGGCGGTTGGGTAGAGACCCAGTACTTC.

This clonotype has a handful of counts. J is TRBJ1-3 and V is TRBV3-1, with TRBD1 matching 7 bases. The CDR3 runs to 16 residues. With 0 bases clipped from V and 9 bases from J, the junction kept 11 bases outside the gene matches. Germline loops: CDR1 LGHDT, CDR2 YNNKEL (reference sequence). This CDR3 reads CASSQDSVRGRFTIYF. CDR3 DNA sequence: TGTGCCAGCAGCCAAGATAGCGTCAGGGGGAGGTTCACCATATATTTT. Variable domain in full (rest from reference TRBV3-1 and TRBJ1-3): DTAVSQTPKYLVTQMGNDKSIKCEQNLGHDTMYWYKQDSKKFLKIMFSYNNKELIINETVPNRFSPKSPDKAHLNLHINSLELGDSAVYFCASSQDSVRGRFTIYFGEGSWLTVV.

The rearrangement links TRBV10-3 to TRBJ2-7; 8 bases are shared with TRBD1. Germline V gene lookup returns CDR1 ENHRY and CDR2 SYGVKD. The CDR3 runs 11 residues. V lost 8 bases and J lost 7; bases outside the gene matches: 4. CDR3 region: CAIQQGVEQYF. The CDR3 DNA is TGTGCCATCCAACAGGGGGTTGAGCAGTACTTC.

This clonotype has at least ten counts. The DNA of the CDR3 is TGTGCCAGCAGCCCGTTAGGACGGCTAGCCAAAAACATTCAGTACTTC. Translating it yields CASSPLGRLAKNIQYF. This chain joins TRBV12-3 or TRBV12-4 and TRBJ2-4; D gene uncertain. V dropped 6 bases and J dropped 0 bases, with 15 bases sitting between them. This CDR3 has 16 amino acids.

In the case of this clonotype: The CDR3 carries no conserved terminal phenylalanine or tryptophan, so it likely arises from a read error. The gene calls are TRBV20-1 and TRBJ2-7; D possibly corresponds to TRBD2 (6 bases). CDR1 DFQATT and CDR2 SNEGSKA come from the germline V gene (reference sequence). This CDR3 comprises 13 residues. With 3 bases removed from V and 0 bases from J, the gap between germline ends came to 9 bases. The CDR3 is CSARDGSSYEQYS. CDR3 DNA sequence: TGCAGTGCTAGGGACGGGAGCTCCTACGAGCAGTACTCC.

The chain recombines TRBV7-9 with TRBJ2-1; 10 bases are shared with TRBD1. The CDR3 extends over 15 amino acids. After removal of 5 bases from V and 9 bases from J, the junction contained 10 bases not matched to a gene. The germline V gene has CDR1 SEHNR and CDR2 FQNEAQ (reference sequence). The CDR3 DNA reads as TGTGCCAGCAGCAGGGGGGGGACAGGGGTCCGTGAGCAGTTCTTC. Protein sequence: CASSRGGTGVREQFF. The whole variable domain, remainder taken from reference TRBV7-9 and TRBJ2-1, is DTGVSQNPRHKITKRGQNVTFRCDPISEHNRLYWYRQTLGQGPEFLTYFQNEAQLEKSRLLSDRFSAERPKGSFSTLEIQRTEQGDSAMYLCASSRGGTGVREQFFGPGTRLTVL.

This clonotype was picked up many times. J is TRBJ1-2 and V is TRBV20-1, with a tentative D call TRBD1 (6 bases). Trimming pared 0 bases from V and 1 base from J, leaving 12 bases between. Germline CDR1 DFQATT, CDR2 SNEGSKA (reference sequence). The CDR3 contains 15 residues. CDR3 amino acids: CSARDVYRDNYGYTF. CDR3 nucleotides: TGCAGTGCTAGAGACGTTTACAGGGATAACTATGGCTACACCTTC.